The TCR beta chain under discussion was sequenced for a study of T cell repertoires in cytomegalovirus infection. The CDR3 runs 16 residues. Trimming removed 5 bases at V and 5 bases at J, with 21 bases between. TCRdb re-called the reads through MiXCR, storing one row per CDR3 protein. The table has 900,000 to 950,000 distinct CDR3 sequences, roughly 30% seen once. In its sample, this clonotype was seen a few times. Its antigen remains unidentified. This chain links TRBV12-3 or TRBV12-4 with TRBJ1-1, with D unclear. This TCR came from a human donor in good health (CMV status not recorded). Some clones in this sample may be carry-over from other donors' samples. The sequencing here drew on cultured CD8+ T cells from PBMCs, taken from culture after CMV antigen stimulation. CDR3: CASSPPVRHAGTEAFF. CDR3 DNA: TGTGCCAGCAGTCCCCCCGTGAGGCATGCTGGGACTGAAGCTTTCTTT.